Listed below are T cell receptor beta chains from one sample, sequenced in a study of CD8+ T cells in alopecia areata. Produced via immunoSEQ multiplex PCR; TCRdb's table is partial and in-frame only. Among around 170,000 clones, 40% to 55% were seen once, and the ten largest hold roughly 9.1%. Sequencing was performed on CD8+ T cells sorted from blood, taken at roughly week 52, from a patient treated with tofacitinib. The source is a human donor with alopecia areata. The CDR3 runs from the conserved cysteine through the conserved F or W.

CDR3 protein: CASRTGYTEAFF
J gene: TRBJ1-1
V gene: TRBV19

CDR3 protein: CASSIDREAEQYF
J gene: TRBJ2-7
V gene: TRBV4-1

CDR3 protein: CASSLSDSHQPQHF
J gene: TRBJ1-5
V gene: TRBV27

CDR3 protein: CASSLTGTFYGYTF
J gene: TRBJ1-2
V gene: TRBV27

CDR3 protein: CASSLVGEGVTEAFF
J gene: TRBJ1-1
V gene: TRBV5-5

CDR3 protein: CASSLWMQGKGTEAFF
J gene: TRBJ1-1
V gene: TRBV7-2

CDR3 protein: CASSSGLMLPTEAFF
J gene: TRBJ1-1
V gene: TRBV7-9

CDR3 protein: CASSYEEGNTEAFF
J gene: TRBJ1-1
V gene: TRBV7-8

CDR3 protein: CAWSPQVNQPQHF
J gene: TRBJ1-5
V gene: TRBV30

CDR3 protein: CAWTLMGGKLFF
J gene: TRBJ2-2
V gene: TRBV30

CDR3 protein: CASSVAMNTEAFF
J gene: TRBJ1-1
V gene: TRBV9

CDR3 protein: CASSRQRGRGVWTDTQYF
J gene: TRBJ2-3
V gene: TRBV5-6

CDR3 protein: CASSYSGGAGDEQFF
J gene: TRBJ2-1
V gene: TRBV6-5

CDR3 protein: CASSQSETGYNEQYF
J gene: TRBJ2-7
V gene: TRBV23-1

CDR3 protein: CASSPGDREFQNTEAFF
J gene: TRBJ1-1
V gene: TRBV7-9

CDR3 protein: CAWKGRGSSYEQYF
J gene: TRBJ2-7
V gene: TRBV30

CDR3 protein: CAWSVLAEAFF
J gene: TRBJ1-1
V gene: TRBV30

CDR3 protein: CASSLRGERATDTQYF
J gene: TRBJ2-3
V gene: TRBV5-1